This T cell receptor beta chain was sequenced during a study of cytomegalovirus exposure and HLA in healthy donors. Points from the study as a whole: According to the study, around 150 TCR beta chains were cytomegalovirus-associated.

Germline V CDR1 and CDR2: SGHRS, YFSETQ. CDR3 length: 19 amino acids. Trimming at V came to 3 bases and at J to 5 bases, leaving 16 bases not matched to a gene. Turning to this clone: Its target is unknown.

Sequenced by immunoSEQ multiplex PCR; TCRdb stores in-frame clones only, minus some. The table shows 95,000 to 150,000 clones, with around 90% occurring only once. The chain combines TRBV5-1 with TRBJ2-2, with 10 bases that match TRBD2. The receptor was derived from a woman under 30 in good health and CMV-seronegative. Sequencing input: PBMCs. CDR3 residues: CASSWVGLALTAGTGELFF. CDR3 in DNA: TGCGCCAGCAGCTGGGTGGGACTAGCGCTAACCGCGGGGACCGGGGAGCTGTTTTTT.